This T cell receptor beta chain was documented in a study of OX40 agonist ivuxolimab in advanced cancers. Across the study: Patients assigned to dose escalation were diagnosed with hepatocellular carcinoma, melanoma, renal cell or head and neck cancer. The dose-escalation cohort was roughly 83% male, with a mean age of about 58 years, ranging about 23 to 90. General study findings and limits: People who partly responded at 0.1-3.0 mg/kg had some of the least clonal expansion seen.

Germline CDR1 is MDHEN and CDR2 is SYDVKM. The CDR3 length is 16 residues. V dropped 4 bases and J dropped 3; count of bases not matched to a gene: 6. Data came from immunoSEQ multiplex PCR; TCRdb stores just in-frame clones and leaves some out. This table holds about 67,000 clones, about four fifths found once. Only one count was recorded for this clone. Its target is unknown. The clonotype was recovered from an adult with an advanced solid tumor such as melanoma, head and neck, liver or kidney cancer. The input for sequencing was CD4+ or CD8+ T cells sorted from blood, taken in a trial of the OX40 agonist ivuxolimab. The chain has TRBV28 and TRBJ1-6; 7 bases line up with TRBD1. CDR3 protein: CASSSGGAGYNSPLHF. The CDR3 DNA follows: TGTGCCAGCAGTTCAGGGGGGGCGGGCTATAATTCACCCCTCCACTTT.